These T cell receptor beta chains were read from a single sample in a study of cytomegalovirus exposure and HLA in healthy donors. Using immunoSEQ multiplex PCR, the repertoire was profiled, and TCRdb retains in-frame clones only, with some absent. Altogether approximately 150,000 clones are present, roughly 86% being singletons, with the ten largest covering roughly 9%. The sequencing input was PBMCs. The source of these receptors is a young man in good health and CMV-seropositive. Each CDR3 is given with its conserved first and last residue. D genes are given only for firm matches. For some rows the clone size is stated as once, few or many, or as a class when expanded; others skip it.

-	-	TRBJ2-1	TRBV29-1	CSVVGPDNYNEQFF	TGCAGCGTTGTAGGCCCCGACAATTACAATGAGCAGTTCTTC
TRBD2	-	TRBJ2-1	TRBV27	CASSRTSGVSSYNEQFF	TGTGCCAGCAGCAGGACTAGCGGGGTTAGCTCCTACAATGAGCAGTTCTTC
-	once	TRBJ2-3	TRBV5-1	CASSPGGQPTDTQYF	TGCGCCAGCAGTCCCGGAGGACAGCCCACAGATACGCAGTATTTT
-	-	TRBJ2-7	TRBV2	CASSVGKTPTYEQYF	TGTGCCAGCAGTGTAGGAAAGACACCGACCTACGAGCAGTACTTC
-	few	TRBJ2-7	TRBV19	CASSEGRTKYEQYF	TGTGCCAGTAGTGAAGGGAGAACTAAATACGAGCAGTACTTC
-	-	TRBJ2-7	TRBV10-3	CAIRQGQDEQYF	TGTGCCATCAGGCAGGGGCAGGACGAGCAGTACTTC
TRBD2	-	TRBJ2-3	TRBV9	CASSAIAGLSTDTQYF	TGTGCCAGCAGCGCTATAGCGGGTCTCAGCACAGATACGCAGTATTTT
-	-	TRBJ1-2	TRBV5-1	CASSLAPTVAGRGYGYTF	TGCGCCAGCAGCTTGGCCCCTACAGTCGCAGGGAGGGGCTATGGCTACACCTTC
TRBD1	-	TRBJ1-2	TRBV5-1	CASGRDRDAELSGYTF	TGCGCCAGCGGACGGGACAGGGACGCTGAGTTGAGCGGCTACACCTTC
TRBD1	-	TRBJ1-1	TRBV7-9	CASSLEGAAFF	TGTGCCAGCAGCTTAGAGGGGGCGGCTTTCTTT
TRBD1	-	TRBJ1-2	TRBV27	CASSSPGQGNYGYTF	TGTGCCAGCAGTTCACCGGGACAGGGAAACTATGGCTACACCTTC
TRBD1	-	TRBJ2-2	TRBV7-9	CASSRQGWTGELFF	TGTGCCAGCAGCCGACAGGGTTGGACCGGGGAGCTGTTTTTT
-	-	TRBJ1-1	TRBV18	CASSPPLGGTEAFF	TGTGCCAGCTCACCACCGTTAGGGGGCACTGAAGCTTTCTTT
TRBD1	-	TRBJ2-2	TRBV15	CATSRDGQGNTGELFF	TGTGCCACCAGCAGGGACGGACAGGGGAACACCGGGGAGCTGTTTTTT
TRBD1	-	TRBJ1-2	TRBV7-3	CASSLTGTGQGGYTF	TGTGCCAGCAGCTTAACGGGGACAGGCCAAGGAGGCTACACCTTC
-	few	TRBJ1-5	TRBV18	CASSPPSGKGNQPQHF	TGTGCCAGCTCACCACCTTCAGGGAAAGGCAATCAGCCCCAGCATTTT
-	-	TRBJ2-5	TRBV29-1	CSALDGEETQYF	TGCAGCGCACTGGACGGGGAAGAGACCCAGTACTTC